The 29 T cell receptor beta chains in this list originate from one sample, sequenced in a study of cytomegalovirus exposure and HLA in healthy donors. A multiplex PCR was run with 60 Vbeta primers and 13 Jbeta primers. Measured with immunoSEQ multiplex PCR; TCRdb has only the in-frame clones, and not every one. The sample lists 100,000 to 130,000 clones, around 85% occurring once. Sequenced material: PBMCs. These receptors were collected from a man under 40 in good health and CMV-seronegative.

This clone appeared a few times. This chain uses TRBV15 with TRBJ2-3; 8 bases align to TRBD2. This CDR3 is built from 15 residues. The junction had 3 bases not matched to a gene; V was cut back by 0 bases and J by 4 bases. CDR1 is LNHNV and CDR2 is YYDKDF in the germline V gene (reference sequence). CDR3 loop: CATSRESGGPDTQYF. CDR3 DNA sequence: TGTGCCACCAGCAGAGAGAGCGGGGGTCCAGATACGCAGTATTTT.

V is TRBV19 and J is TRBJ1-3; D remains unclear. The V gene's germline CDR1 is LNHDA and CDR2 SQIVND (reference sequence). CDR3 length: 13 amino acids. The V end lost 5 bases, the J end lost 8 bases, and 13 bases lay between the germline ends. The CDR3 DNA reads TGTGCCAGTAGTCCCCAGGTGCGGGACACCATATATTTT. It codes for CASSPQVRDTIYF.

The gene calls are TRBV28 and TRBJ2-5, with no clear D. CDR1 MDHEN and CDR2 SYDVKM come from the germline V gene. The V gene lost 2 bases and the J gene lost 5 bases, with 3 bases spanning the gap. This CDR3 comprises 11 residues. The CDR3 coding sequence is TGTGCCAGCAGTTTAGCGGAGACCCAGTACTTC. Amino acid sequence: CASSLAETQYF.

The sample holds one count of this clone. This chain uses TRBV4-1 with TRBJ2-5; 10 nucleotides match TRBD1. Germline V gene data show CDR1 as MGHRA and CDR2 as YSYEKL. V dropped 1 base and J dropped 5; count of bases not matched to a gene: 4. The CDR3 consists of 15 residues. CDR3 in DNA: TGCGCCAGCAGCCAAGTTGGGACAGGGGACGAGACCCAGTACTTC. It encodes CASSQVGTGDETQYF.

The CDR3 DNA sequence: TGTGCCAGCAGCCAGCCACTCGGGACAGAAGATGAAGCTTTCTTT. Residues: CASSQPLGTEDEAFF. The V gene is TRBV4-2, the J gene TRBJ1-1, with 7 nucleotides matching TRBD1. V dropped 3 bases and J dropped 7; count of bases not matched to a gene: 11. The CDR3 sequence is 15 residues long. Germline V lookup: CDR1 LGHNA, CDR2 YNFKEQ.

This clone came up once. This chain links TRBV2 with TRBJ2-1; D may be TRBD2 (6 bases). Trimming shortened V by 6 bases and J by 3 bases, and 9 bases separated the two germline ends. The V gene's germline CDR1 is SNHLY and CDR2 FYNNEI. This CDR3 spans 13 amino acids. CDR3: CASRLDYYNEQFF. The CDR3, as DNA: TGTGCCAGCAGGCTGGACTACTACAATGAGCAGTTCTTC.

V gene TRBV11-2 combines with J gene TRBJ1-2; 7 nucleotides match TRBD1. Germline CDR1 reads SGHAT; CDR2 reads FQNNGV. Losses at the gene ends were 3 bases for V and 6 bases for J; bases not matched to a gene: 1. The CDR3 runs to 12 residues. The CDR3 reads CASSFTGDGYTF. CDR3 in DNA: TGTGCCAGCAGCTTTACAGGGGATGGCTACACCTTC.

This rearrangement joins TRBV13 to TRBJ2-1, with 11 bases that match TRBD2. J gave up 0 bases and V 0 bases, and 1 base lay outside the gene matches. The CDR3 has 17 amino acids. Germline values: CDR1 PRHDT, CDR2 FYEKMQ (reference sequence). CDR3 coding DNA: TGTGCCAGCAGCTTAGGGACTAGCGGGGACTCCTACAATGAGCAGTTCTTC. Its protein is CASSLGTSGDSYNEQFF.

This clone has just a few counts. The chain recombines TRBV11-2 with TRBJ1-1, with 10 bases matching TRBD1. From germline, CDR1 is SGHAT and CDR2 FQNNGV. Trimming removed 4 bases from V and 7 bases from J; junction bases left unmatched: 9. This CDR3 has 15 amino acids. The CDR3 region is CASSSGQGRTGEAFF. The CDR3 DNA is TGTGCCAGCAGCTCGGGACAGGGGCGGACAGGTGAAGCTTTCTTT.

This clone was seen a single time. The V call is TRBV6-6, the J call TRBJ2-7; 9 positions agree with TRBD1. The V segment lost 5 bases and the J segment 1 base; nucleotides outside the gene matches: 3. CDR1 and CDR2 from the germline V gene are MNHNY and SVGAGI (reference sequence). The CDR3 spans 14 residues. The CDR3 DNA follows: TGTGCCAGCAGTGGGACAGGGCCTTCCTACGAGCAGTACTTC. As protein: CASSGTGPSYEQYF.

The chain is built from TRBV1 and TRBJ2-1; the table's D call TRBD2 went unverified against the DNA. TRBV1 counts as a pseudogene. The CDR3 extends over 21 amino acids. CDR3 loop: CTSSSRLAGEKRTSSYNEQFF. CDR3 nucleotides: TGCACCAGCAGCTCGCGACTAGCGGGGGAGAAACGAACCAGCTCCTACAATGAGCAGTTCTTC.

V and J are TRBV30 and TRBJ2-1; 8 bases fit TRBD2. With 3 bases clipped from V and 7 bases from J, the junction kept 2 bases outside the gene matches. CDR3 length equals 12 residues. Germline lookup yields CDR1 GTSNPN and CDR2 SVGIG (reference sequence). In DNA form, the CDR3 reads TGTGCCTGGAGCGGGACTAGAAATGAGCAGTTCTTC. Amino acids: CAWSGTRNEQFF.

The chain carries TRBV29-1 and TRBJ2-5; TRBD2 aligns across 10 bases. CDR3 length equals 14 residues. Germline V CDR1 and CDR2: SQVTM, ANQGSEA. J lost 5 bases, V lost 4 bases, and 7 bases had no gene match. The CDR3 DNA is TGCAGCGTTGCGGGAGTTAGCGGGGGGGAGACCCAGTACTTC. This codes for CSVAGVSGGETQYF.

The gene calls are TRBV6-4 and TRBJ2-3, with 10 bases matching TRBD2. The length of the CDR3 is 15 residues. CDR1 is MRHNA, CDR2 SNTAGT, per germline. V shed 2 bases and J 6 bases; nucleotides not matched to a gene: 5. The CDR3 protein is CASSDVAGGMDTQYF. CDR3 nucleotides: TGTGCCAGCAGTGACGTAGCGGGGGGCATGGATACGCAGTATTTT.

A single count supports this clone. V and J are TRBV13 and TRBJ2-1, with 9 bases aligning to TRBD2. This CDR3 spans 13 amino acids. V trimming: 4 bases; J trimming: 10 bases; junction bases outside the gene matches: 5. Germline V lookup: CDR1 PRHDT, CDR2 FYEKMQ (reference sequence). CDR3 DNA sequence: TGTGCCAGCAGCTCCTATCTAGCGGGGGAGCAGTTCTTC. Its translation is CASSSYLAGEQFF.

The V gene is TRBV27, the J gene TRBJ2-7; TRBD2 agrees at 10 bases. Germline assignment: CDR1 MNHEY and CDR2 SMNVEV (reference sequence). The CDR3 length is 16 residues. V was pared by 5 bases and J by 2 bases, with 9 bases of the junction left unmatched. The DNA for the CDR3 is TGTGCCAGCAGTCCCACATCCGGGACTAGCGCCTACGAGCAGTACTTC. It is translated as CASSPTSGTSAYEQYF.

This clone has more than one count but fewer than ten. This sequence joins TRBV6-4 and TRBJ2-3; TRBD2 matches at 8 bases. Per germline, CDR1 MRHNA and CDR2 SNTAGT. The CDR3 has 15 amino acids. The junction had 1 base not matched to a gene; V was cut back by 0 bases and J by 2 bases. For the CDR3, the DNA is TGTGCCAGCAGTGACTCCGGGGGGGCCACAGATACGCAGTATTTT. Residues: CASSDSGGATDTQYF.

The rearrangement uses TRBV9 and TRBJ2-1; TRBD2 agrees at 7 bases. The V and J ends lost 0 bases and 6 bases, in that order; junction bases with no gene match: 6. CDR3 length: 15 amino acids. Germline CDR1 is SGDLS and CDR2 is YYNGEE. In DNA form, the CDR3 reads TGTGCCAGCAGCGTAGGAGGCGGGAGACCCAATGAGCAGTTCTTC. Protein sequence: CASSVGGGRPNEQFF.

This chain links TRBV5-6 with TRBJ1-2; no reliable D call. Germline V lookup: CDR1 SGHDT, CDR2 YYEEEE. The CDR3 is 13 residues long. Trimming cost V 0 bases and J 7 bases, with 10 bases left between them. The CDR3 here is CASSLELRGGYTF. The CDR3 DNA reads as TGTGCCAGCAGCTTGGAGTTGAGAGGTGGCTACACCTTC.

This clone was counted a few times. V gene TRBV9 combines with J gene TRBJ1-4, with 7 nucleotides matching TRBD1. Germline lookup yields CDR1 SGDLS and CDR2 YYNGEE. Trimming at V came to 4 bases and at J to 5 bases, leaving 8 bases not matched to a gene. The CDR3 totals 15 residues. As DNA, the CDR3 is TGTGCCAGCAGCCCAGGGACAGTTAGAAATGAAAAACTGTTTTTT. Amino acid sequence: CASSPGTVRNEKLFF.

This chain joins TRBV4-1 and TRBJ2-3, with TRBD2 as a possible D gene (7 bases). Germline values: CDR1 MGHRA, CDR2 YSYEKL. The V end was cut by 1 base, the J end by 4 bases, with 21 bases between. CDR3 size: 18 residues. CDR3 bases: TGCGCCAGCAGCCAAGCAGGGGTAAGCGGGGAAAAACCAGATACGCAGTATTTT. Translating gives CASSQAGVSGEKPDTQYF.

The gene calls are TRBV2 and TRBJ1-6; unclear D gene. With 6 bases removed from V and 14 bases from J, the gap between germline ends came to 8 bases. This CDR3 region has 10 residues. Germline CDR1 is SNHLY and CDR2 is FYNNEI. The CDR3 region is CASRSGSLHF. The CDR3 DNA follows: TGTGCCAGCAGGTCAGGTTCCCTCCACTTT.

The gene calls are TRBV9 and TRBJ2-6; 7 bases are shared with TRBD1. V dropped 5 bases and J dropped 0; count of bases not matched to a gene: 14. CDR1 SGDLS and CDR2 YYNGEE come from the germline V gene. The CDR3 spans 19 residues. CDR3 sequence: CASSFFRDSLYSGANVLTF. The DNA of the CDR3 is TGTGCCAGCAGTTTTTTCCGGGACAGCCTTTACTCTGGGGCCAACGTCCTGACTTTC.

The rearrangement uses TRBV10-1 and TRBJ2-7, with D perhaps TRBD1 (5 bases). Trimming shortened V by 8 bases and J by 3 bases, and 17 bases separated the two germline ends. CDR1 and CDR2 from the germline V gene are WNHNN and SYGVQD (reference sequence). This CDR3 comprises 14 residues. CDR3 DNA: TGCGCCAGCGGTCCCTCAGGGCAGGGCTACGAGCAGTACTTC. As protein: CASGPSGQGYEQYF.

The chain recombines TRBV21-1 with TRBJ1-2; the table's D call, TRBD1, has no DNA check behind it. TRBV21-1 is a listed pseudogene. CDR3 length: 15 residues. CDR3 coding DNA: TGTGCCAGCAGCAAAGAGTGGGGGCGCGACTATGGCTACACCTTC. Amino acid sequence: CASSKEWGRDYGYTF.

The chain links TRBV11-2 to TRBJ2-7; D gene unclear. Trimming removed 5 bases from V and 0 bases from J, with 8 bases in between. In germline, CDR1 is SGHAT, CDR2 FQNNGV. The CDR3 sequence is 13 residues long. CDR3 region: CASSHGSSYEQYF. As DNA, the CDR3 is TGTGCCAGCAGCCACGGGTCCTCCTACGAGCAGTACTTC.

This clone came up a few times. The rearrangement links TRBV6-1 to TRBJ1-1; a weak D match, TRBD1 (6 bases). The CDR3 sequence is 15 residues long. Germline V gives CDR1 MNHNS, CDR2 SASEGT. V was trimmed by 8 bases and J by 0 bases, leaving 16 bases between them. The CDR3: CASPKRGALNTEAFF. The CDR3 nucleotides read TGTGCCAGCCCAAAACGGGGGGCGCTGAACACTGAAGCTTTCTTT.

This chain uses TRBV28 with TRBJ2-7, with 7 bases matching TRBD2. CDR1 and CDR2 (germline): MDHEN, SYDVKM. The V and J ends lost 11 bases and 3 bases, in that order; junction bases with no gene match: 7. The CDR3 contains 12 residues. CDR3: CALGGGNYEQYF. CDR3 bases: TGTGCCCTAGGCGGGGGAAACTACGAGCAGTACTTC.

The J gene is TRBJ1-2, the V gene TRBV13; no clear D gene. Trimming pared 1 base from V and 2 bases from J, leaving 8 bases between. This CDR3 spans 14 amino acids. Germline-derived CDR1 and CDR2 are PRHDT and FYEKMQ (reference sequence). This CDR3 reads CASSLETENYGYTF. CDR3 coding DNA: TGTGCCAGCAGCTTAGAGACGGAGAACTATGGCTACACCTTC. Supplemented by reference TRBV13 and TRBJ1-2, the full variable domain reads AAGVIQSPRHLIKEKRETATLKCYPIPRHDTVYWYQQGPGQDPQFLISFYEKMQSDKGSIPDRFSAQQFSDYHSELNMSSLELGDSALYFCASSLETENYGYTFGSGTRLTVV.